Listed below are T cell receptor beta chains from one sample, sequenced in a study of beta chain features in type 1 diabetes. This table comes from immunoSEQ multiplex PCR, and its TCRdb copy is limited to in-frame clones, with some not included. The sample has some 200,000 clones; 16% are singletons. What was sequenced was naive CD4+ T cells from blood. These receptors came from a man younger than 45 with type 1 diabetes. Each CDR3 is given with its conserved first and last residue. A D gene is named only where the DNA matches it firmly. The size field is filled for only some rows; it gives once, few, many or a size class.

size: few
J: TRBJ1-4
D: -
length: 14
V: TRBV4-1
CDR3: CASSQEDRPEKLFF
DNA: TGCGCCAGCAGCCAAGAAGACAGGCCCGAAAAACTGTTTTTT

size: -
J: TRBJ2-5
D: -
length: 13
V: TRBV27
CDR3: CASRFRERETQYF
DNA: TGTGCCAGCAGATTCAGGGAGCGAGAGACCCAGTACTTC

size: -
J: TRBJ2-4
D: -
length: 18
V: TRBV23-1
CDR3: CASSYLRQSILAKNIQYF
DNA: TGCGCCAGCAGTTACCTACGACAAAGCATCCTAGCCAAAAACATTCAGTACTTC

size: few
J: TRBJ2-1
D: TRBD1
length: 18
V: TRBV29-1
CDR3: CSVYRSRGPPGSYNEQFF
DNA: TGCAGCGTTTATCGGTCCAGGGGGCCCCCTGGCTCCTACAATGAGCAGTTCTTC

size: -
J: TRBJ2-6
D: -
length: 15
V: TRBV5-6
CDR3: CASSLDGSGANVLTF
DNA: TGTGCCAGCAGCCTGGACGGCTCTGGGGCCAACGTCCTGACTTTC

size: -
J: TRBJ2-7
D: -
length: 13
V: TRBV14
CDR3: CASSQGLSYEQYF
DNA: TGTGCCAGCAGCCAGGGACTCTCCTACGAGCAGTACTTC

size: -
J: TRBJ1-1
D: -
length: 13
V: TRBV25-1
CDR3: CASYRSGSTEAFF
DNA: TGTGCCAGTTACAGGTCAGGGAGTACTGAAGCTTTCTTT

size: -
J: TRBJ2-1
D: -
length: 18
V: TRBV7-9
CDR3: CASSYPALARDSYNEQFF
DNA: TGTGCCAGCAGCTACCCCGCTCTTGCGCGGGACTCCTACAATGAGCAGTTCTTC

size: few
J: TRBJ2-4
D: -
length: 14
V: TRBV27
CDR3: CASRSLTAKNIQYF
DNA: TGTGCCAGCAGGTCGTTGACAGCCAAAAACATTCAGTACTTC

size: few
J: TRBJ2-7
D: -
length: 12
V: TRBV29-1
CDR3: CSVEVRTHEQYF
DNA: TGCAGCGTTGAAGTCAGGACCCACGAGCAGTACTTC

size: few
J: TRBJ2-1
D: TRBD2
length: 15
V: TRBV7-7
CDR3: CASSPRGAGGVEQFF
DNA: TGTGCCAGCAGCCCCCGAGGGGCGGGAGGGGTTGAGCAGTTCTTC

size: -
J: TRBJ1-2
D: -
length: 15
V: TRBV7-2
CDR3: CASSSTWGVEGGYTF
DNA: TGTGCCAGCAGCTCCACCTGGGGAGTTGAGGGTGGCTACACCTTC

size: once
J: TRBJ2-7
D: TRBD2
length: 14
V: TRBV6-5
CDR3: CASSKSGMDYEQYF
DNA: TGTGCCAGCAGTAAAAGCGGGATGGACTACGAGCAGTACTTC

size: few
J: TRBJ1-1
D: TRBD1
length: 13
V: TRBV10-3
CDR3: CAISWTGNTEAFF
DNA: TGTGCCATCAGTTGGACAGGAAACACTGAAGCTTTCTTT

size: few
J: TRBJ1-2
D: TRBD1
length: 13
V: TRBV15
CDR3: CATSGDRNYGYTF
DNA: TGTGCCACCAGCGGGGACAGGAACTATGGCTACACCTTC

size: few
J: TRBJ2-5
D: -
length: 13
V: TRBV11-2
CDR3: CASSLSSQETQYF
DNA: TGTGCCAGCAGCTTGTCCAGCCAAGAGACCCAGTACTTC

size: -
J: TRBJ2-7
D: -
length: 11
V: TRBV20-1
CDR3: CSARTTYEQYF
DNA: TGCAGTGCTAGGACTACATACGAGCAGTACTTC

size: -
J: TRBJ2-7
D: -
length: 15
V: TRBV27
CDR3: CASRRGYGDSYEQYF
DNA: TGTGCCAGCAGAAGGGGGTACGGGGATTCCTACGAGCAGTACTTC

size: -
J: TRBJ1-5
D: TRBD1
length: 14
V: TRBV30
CDR3: CAWRRQGAAQPQHF
DNA: TGTGCCTGGAGAAGACAGGGGGCGGCTCAGCCCCAGCATTTT

size: few
J: TRBJ2-2
D: -
length: 14
V: TRBV6-5
CDR3: CASSYSKNTGELFF
DNA: TGTGCCAGCAGTTACTCAAAGAACACCGGGGAGCTGTTTTTT

size: few
J: TRBJ2-7
D: TRBD2
length: 14
V: TRBV5-4
CDR3: CASSLASGAYEQYF
DNA: TGTGCCAGCAGCTTGGCTAGCGGGGCCTACGAGCAGTACTTC

size: few
J: TRBJ1-2
D: TRBD1
length: 14
V: TRBV30
CDR3: CAWRDRGLPYGYTF
DNA: TGTGCCTGGAGAGACAGGGGGCTCCCCTATGGCTACACCTTC

size: few
J: TRBJ2-5
D: -
length: 13
V: TRBV9
CDR3: CASSSSPAETQYF
DNA: TGTGCCAGCAGCTCCTCCCCCGCCGAGACCCAGTACTTC